A selection of T cell receptor beta chains follows, all from one sample in a study of T cells in Graves' hyperthyroidism and ophthalmopathy. TCRdb re-called the multiplex PCR reads with MiXCR, one entry per CDR3 protein. The sample consists of approximately 330,000 distinct CDR3 sequences, roughly a fifth of them appearing once. Input material: blood. These receptors were obtained from a woman aged 50 to 65 with Graves' hyperthyroidism. The CDR3 runs from the conserved cysteine through the conserved F or W. A D gene is named only where the DNA matches it firmly. The size entry is marked missing in some rows and otherwise reads once, few, many or a size class.

j_call v_call clone_size d_call cdr3_nt cdr3_aa
TRBJ2-1 TRBV7-9 many TRBD2 TGTGCCAGCAGCCACCCGGGTCCGACTAGCGGGAGTATCAGCTCCTACAATGAGCAGTTCTTC CASSHPGPTSGSISSYNEQFF
TRBJ2-3 TRBV6-1 many - TGTGCCGGATCCCCGGGACTCAGCGCAGATACGCAGTATTTT CAGSPGLSADTQYF
TRBJ2-3 TRBV5-1 many - TGCGCCAGCAGCCGCAGGGGTGACACAGATACGCAGTATTTT CASSRRGDTDTQYF
TRBJ2-7 TRBV2 - - TGTGCCAGCTCGGCCCCTTACGAGCAGTACTTC CASSAPYEQYF
TRBJ1-3 TRBV12-3/TRBV12-4 - - TGTGCCAGCAGCCCGCGGGTCAGGCGAAACACCATATATTTT CASSPRVRRNTIYF
TRBJ1-6 TRBV25-1 few TRBD1 TGTGCCAGCAGTCGCCCGGGACAGTATAATTCACCCCTCCACTTT CASSRPGQYNSPLHF
TRBJ2-2 TRBV7-8 - - TGTGCCAGCAGCTTAGGTGCCAGGCTACTCCTCACCGGGGAGCTGTTTTTT CASSLGARLLLTGELFF
TRBJ2-7 TRBV2 many - TGTGCCAGCAGCCAGGGCAACGAGCAGTACTTC CASSQGNEQYF
TRBJ2-1 TRBV7-2 few TRBD2 TGTGCCAGCAGGAAGACTAGCGGCTACAATGAGCAGTTCTTC CASRKTSGYNEQFF
TRBJ1-1 TRBV5-1 many - TGCGCCAGCAGCTTGATCCAGGGAGGCACTGAAGCTTTCTTT CASSLIQGGTEAFF
TRBJ2-7 TRBV7-2 - TRBD2 TGTGCCAGCAGCCCTAGCGGGGGCCAAATCGTTTACTACTACGAGCAGTACTTC CASSPSGGQIVYYYEQYF
TRBJ2-1 TRBV15 few TRBD2 TGTGCCACCAGCAGAGTTCTAGCGGGGGAAGAGCAGTTCTTC CATSRVLAGEEQFF
TRBJ1-4 TRBV28 - - TGTGCCGGCAGCTCCGCAGGTGAAAAACTGTTTTTT CAGSSAGEKLFF
TRBJ2-7 TRBV6-1 many - TGTGCCAGCACCCAGACATCTTCCTACGAGCAGTACTTC CASTQTSSYEQYF
TRBJ1-1 TRBV28 once - TGTGCCAGCAGTTTAGGCATGGGGGGAGTGAACACTGAAGCTTTCTTT CASSLGMGGVNTEAFF
TRBJ1-1 TRBV18 many - TGTGCCAGCTCACGGGAAGGACTGAACACTGAAGCTTTCTTT CASSREGLNTEAFF
TRBJ2-7 TRBV2 once - TGTGCCAGCAGTGAAGACGGTCAGTTGTCCTACGAGCAGTACTTC CASSEDGQLSYEQYF
TRBJ2-3 TRBV29-1 many TRBD1 TGCAGCGCCGAACTGACTTATGGACAGGGGAAAGGGGCTAGCACAGATACGCAGTATTTT CSAELTYGQGKGASTDTQYF
TRBJ2-1 TRBV20-1 many TRBD2 TGCAGTGCTAGTCGCTCAGCGGGGGTATACAATGAGCAGTTCTTC CSASRSAGVYNEQFF
TRBJ2-3 TRBV20-1 - TRBD2 TGCAGTGCTAGTGGCGCGGGAGTCAGAGGCACAGATACGCAGTATTTT CSASGAGVRGTDTQYF
TRBJ2-7 TRBV20-1 many TRBD2 TGCAGTGCCGGCGCGGGGGGCCAATCCTACGAGCAGTACTTC CSAGAGGQSYEQYF
TRBJ1-1 TRBV5-1 many - TGCGCCAGCAGCTTGGTGGGTAGTGAAGCTTTCTTT CASSLVGSEAFF
TRBJ1-1 TRBV29-1 many TRBD1 TGCAGCACCCTACCGGGACAGGGATCTGAAGCTTTCTTT CSTLPGQGSEAFF
TRBJ2-2 TRBV12-3/TRBV12-4 - - TGTGCCACCGGACAACACGCGAACACCGGGGAGCTGTTTTTT CATGQHANTGELFF
TRBJ2-7 TRBV12-3/TRBV12-4 - - TGTGCCAGCAGCAAATCACCGGGAATCGAGCAGTACTTC CASSKSPGIEQYF
TRBJ2-3 TRBV29-1 many TRBD2 TGCAGCGTCAACGGACTAGCGGGAGAGACAGATACGCAGTATTTT CSVNGLAGETDTQYF
TRBJ2-4 TRBV28 few - TGTGCCAGCAGTTTCAGGTTAGACATTCAGTACTTC CASSFRLDIQYF
TRBJ2-2 TRBV5-1 many TRBD1 TGCGCCAGCAGCTCGTGGACAGGGGAAACCGGGGAGCTGTTTTTT CASSSWTGETGELFF
TRBJ2-7 TRBV6-1 many - TGTGCCAGCAGTGAGGGGTCCGGCCTCGGGACACCTCCCTACGAGCAGTACTTC CASSEGSGLGTPPYEQYF
TRBJ2-3 TRBV12-3/TRBV12-4 - - TGTGCCAGCAGTACCCCCACTGGGAGCGTAATAGATACGCAGTATTTT CASSTPTGSVIDTQYF
TRBJ2-5 TRBV27 many TRBD2 TGTGCCAGCAGTCCACTAGCGGGAGGAAAGACCCAGTACTTC CASSPLAGGKTQYF
TRBJ2-7 TRBV18 many - TGTGCCAGCTCACCAGTGACAAAGGGACCTTACGAGCAGTACTTC CASSPVTKGPYEQYF
TRBJ2-5 TRBV11-2 many TRBD2 TGTGCCAGCAGCCGGACTAGTATCCAAGAGACCCAGTACTTC CASSRTSIQETQYF
TRBJ2-3 TRBV12-3/TRBV12-4 many TRBD2 TGTGCCAGCAGTCCGAGACTAGCTGGGAGCACAGATACGCAGTATTTT CASSPRLAGSTDTQYF
TRBJ2-3 TRBV6-1 - - TGTGCCAGCAGCCCCCGTAAGGTAGCGCTTTGGCCAGATACGCAGTATTTT CASSPRKVALWPDTQYF
TRBJ2-7 TRBV10-3 - - TGTGCCATCAGTGAGTCACCGAGATACCACGAGCAGTACTTC CAISESPRYHEQYF
TRBJ2-1 TRBV12-3/TRBV12-4 once - TGTGCCAGCAGTTTTGCTTATACCAATGAGCAGTTCTTC CASSFAYTNEQFF
TRBJ2-7 TRBV29-1 - - TGCAGCGTTGGGGCTGGCTTCGAGCAGTACTTC CSVGAGFEQYF
TRBJ1-2 TRBV5-1 many TRBD1 TGCGCCAGCAGCTTGGCCGGACAGGGTGGGGATGGCTACACCTTC CASSLAGQGGDGYTF
TRBJ1-2 TRBV18 - - TGTGCCAGCTCACCACTCCAGGGTAGCTACACCTTC CASSPLQGSYTF